The 32 T cell receptor beta chains below come from one sample, sequenced in a study of T cells in Graves' hyperthyroidism and ophthalmopathy. Amplification targeted TCR beta CDR3 regions from RNA transcripts. HTBI primers were used for first-round RT-PCR of the TCR CDR3. TCRdb reprocessed the multiplex PCR reads via MiXCR and lists one record per CDR3 protein. The repertoire consists of a few hundred thousand distinct CDR3 sequences, with roughly 15% occurring once and the leading ten covering 5.3%. Sequenced: blood. The receptor source for this set is a woman under 30 with Graves' hyperthyroidism.

This clonotype was counted ten times or more. The gene calls are TRBV12-3 or TRBV12-4 and TRBJ1-1; D gene uncertain. The CDR3 has 19 amino acids. The germline V and J ends were trimmed by 5 bases and 5 bases, with 30 bases remaining between them. CDR3 amino acids: CASSLTWRDLWDFGTEAFF. The CDR3 nucleotides are TGTGCCAGCAGTCTGACGTGGAGGGATCTGTGGGATTTTGGGACTGAAGCTTTCTTT.

This clonotype has at least ten counts. The chain recombines TRBV28 with TRBJ1-2; D is uncertain. The CDR3 totals 12 residues. The V gene's germline CDR1 is MDHEN and CDR2 SYDVKM. V shed 11 bases and J shed 5 bases, with 15 bases lying between them. CDR3 region: CAWGGDAYGYTF. The DNA of the CDR3 is TGTGCCTGGGGTGGCGATGCATATGGCTACACCTTC.

V and J are TRBV7-2 and TRBJ1-1; 11 nucleotides line up with TRBD1. V was pared by 9 bases and J by 1 base, with 1 base of the junction left unmatched. Germline V CDR1 and CDR2: SGHTA, FQGNSA. CDR3 size: 13 residues. The CDR3 DNA follows: TGTGCCAGTGGACAGGGGGCGAACACTGAAGCTTTCTTT. Translated: CASGQGANTEAFF.

This clonotype appeared many times. The V call is TRBV3-1, the J call TRBJ2-5; D remains ambiguous. V was pared by 4 bases and J by 4 bases, with 10 bases between. This CDR3 is 13 amino acids long. The V gene's germline CDR1 is LGHDT and CDR2 YNNKEL (reference sequence). CDR3 sequence (DNA): TGTGCCAGCAGCCCCACAGTAGCAGAGACCCAGTACTTC. Protein sequence: CASSPTVAETQYF.

This clonotype was counted at least ten times. The chain is built from TRBV7-9 and TRBJ2-1; D is ambiguous. V was pared by 3 bases and J by 6 bases, with 12 bases between. The length of the CDR3 is 14 residues. Germline V gene sequence: CDR1 SEHNR, CDR2 FQNEAQ (reference sequence). The CDR3 spells CASSFGVEVNEQFF. The CDR3 DNA is TGTGCCAGCAGCTTCGGCGTAGAGGTCAATGAGCAGTTCTTC.

In its sample, this clonotype was seen many times. This sequence joins TRBV27 and TRBJ2-3; D gene ambiguous. This CDR3 has 15 residues. Germline V lookup: CDR1 MNHEY, CDR2 SMNVEV (reference sequence). V lost 5 bases and J lost 0, with 12 bases in between. The CDR3 loop is CASSPILPSTDTQYF. CDR3 DNA sequence: TGTGCCAGCAGTCCTATTCTCCCTAGCACAGATACGCAGTATTTT.

This clonotype came up a few times. This chain connects TRBV27 to TRBJ1-2; D remains unclear. There are 13 residues in the CDR3. V lost 5 bases and J lost 4, with 11 bases in between. Germline values: CDR1 MNHEY, CDR2 SMNVEV (reference sequence). The CDR3 loop is CASSTEGSYGYTF. The CDR3 DNA follows: TGTGCCAGCAGTACTGAGGGCTCCTATGGCTACACCTTC.

The rearrangement joins TRBV20-1 to TRBJ1-2; tentatively, D is TRBD1 (6 bases). This CDR3 spans 14 amino acids. Germline V CDR1 and CDR2: DFQATT, SNEGSKA (reference sequence). The CDR3 region is CRAKGEALGSGYTF. In nucleotides, the CDR3 is TGCAGGGCAAAGGGGGAGGCTCTGGGGAGTGGCTACACCTTC.

About this clonotype: Since a much larger clone is just one base distant, this may be a read error. This rearrangement joins TRBV12-3 or TRBV12-4 to TRBJ2-1; 7 positions match TRBD2. The CDR3 has 14 amino acids. The CDR3 DNA sequence: TGTGCCAGCAGGCGCGGGAGCTCCTACAATGAGCGGTTCTTC. This codes for CASRRGSSYNERFF.

This clonotype was seen at least ten times. The chain couples TRBV10-3 to TRBJ2-5, with D tentatively TRBD1 or TRBD2 (5 bases each). V gave up 0 bases and J gave up 4 bases, with 9 bases separating them. Per germline, CDR1 ENHRY and CDR2 SYGVKD. The length of the CDR3 is 14 residues. CDR3 residues: CAISESGTSETQYF. The CDR3, as DNA: TGTGCCATCAGTGAGTCGGGGACCTCAGAGACCCAGTACTTC.

Ten or more counts support this clonotype. This chain joins TRBV20-1 and TRBJ2-1; 10 positions agree with TRBD1. The trim removed 6 bases at V and 7 bases at J, leaving 6 bases unmatched. The CDR3 runs to 13 residues. CDR1 DFQATT and CDR2 SNEGSKA come from the germline V gene (reference sequence). This CDR3 is CSAPRTGGNEQFF. The CDR3 DNA follows: TGCAGTGCACCCCGGACAGGGGGAAATGAGCAGTTCTTC.

DNA of the CDR3: TGTGCCACCAGTGTGACAGGGGAAGAGACCCAGTACTTC. Encoded protein: CATSVTGEETQYF. The chain combines TRBV24-1 with TRBJ2-5, with 8 bases that match TRBD1. V was clipped by 5 bases and J by 3 bases; unmatched bases: 1. The CDR3 spans 13 residues. Germline V CDR1 and CDR2: KGHDR, SFDVKD.

The sample holds a few counts of this clonotype. The chain employs TRBV15 and TRBJ1-4; D might be TRBD1 (5 bases). Trimming pared 1 base from V and 5 bases from J, leaving 17 bases between. Germline-derived CDR1 and CDR2 are LNHNV and YYDKDF (reference sequence). The CDR3 contains 17 residues. The chain's CDR3 is CATSRGFIGRTNEKLFF. CDR3 DNA sequence: TGTGCCACCAGCAGAGGATTTATCGGACGGACAAATGAAAAACTGTTTTTT. The variable domain in full, with the rest retrieved from reference TRBV15 and TRBJ1-4, is DAMVIQNPRYQVTQFGKPVTLSCSQTLNHNVMYWYQQKSSQAPKLLFHYYDKDFNNEADTPDNFQSRRPNTSFCFLDIRSPGLGDTAMYLCATSRGFIGRTNEKLFFGSGTQLSVL.

Ten or more counts support this clonotype. The chain links TRBV4-2 to TRBJ1-2, with TRBD1 as a possible D gene (5 bases). Germline V lookup: CDR1 LGHNA, CDR2 YNFKEQ. The CDR3 consists of 13 residues. Trimming pared 1 base from V and 4 bases from J, leaving 7 bases between. The CDR3 spells CASSQAGTYGYTF. DNA of the CDR3: TGTGCCAGCAGCCAAGCAGGGACCTATGGCTACACCTTC.

This clonotype showed up just a few times. This rearrangement joins TRBV3-1 to TRBJ2-3; possibly TRBD1 for D (5 bases). The V gene lost 3 bases and the J gene lost 1 base, with 8 bases spanning the gap. In germline, CDR1 is LGHDT, CDR2 YNNKEL (reference sequence). This CDR3 spans 14 amino acids. Here the CDR3 DNA reads TGTGCCAGCAGCCATATGACAGGCACAGATACGCAGTATTTT. Its translation: CASSHMTGTDTQYF.

V gene TRBV4-1 combines with J gene TRBJ2-7; 13 bases agree with TRBD2. Germline trimming cut 0 bases from V and 4 bases from J; bases unmatched to any gene: 12. The germline V gene encodes CDR1 MGHRA and CDR2 YSYEKL. The CDR3 consists of 19 residues. CDR3: CASSQDLPLRLAGGYEQYF. DNA of the CDR3: TGCGCCAGCAGCCAAGATTTACCCTTAAGACTAGCGGGAGGATACGAGCAGTACTTC.

The chain uses TRBV24-1 and TRBJ2-2; D perhaps matches TRBD2 (6 bases). Between the trimmed V and J ends, which lost 7 bases and 5 bases, there was a span of 16 bases. This CDR3 region has 15 residues. Germline CDR1 reads KGHDR; CDR2 reads SFDVKD. DNA for the CDR3: TGTGCCACCAGGGGGGGTCTCCGAGGTACCGGGGAGCTGTTTTTT. Protein: CATRGGLRGTGELFF.

This clonotype was recorded many times. The gene calls are TRBV27 and TRBJ1-6; TRBD1 matches 7 bases. From germline, CDR1 is MNHEY and CDR2 SMNVEV (reference sequence). V lost 6 bases and J lost 8; bases outside the gene matches: 13. The CDR3 sequence is 16 residues long. In nucleotides, the CDR3 is TGTGCCAGCAGGCTTGATGCCGGGACAGAGTATTCACCCCTCCACTTT. This codes for CASRLDAGTEYSPLHF.

The rearrangement uses TRBV7-9 and TRBJ1-2; the match to TRBD1 covers 9 bases. V gave up 1 base and J gave up 7 bases; unmatched junction bases: 4. CDR3 length: 14 amino acids. The V gene's germline CDR1 is SEHNR and CDR2 FQNEAQ (reference sequence). The CDR3 DNA sequence: TGTGCCAGCAGCTTAGTACAGGGGGCGCTTGGCTACACCTTC. It is translated as CASSLVQGALGYTF.

The table lists this clonotype with many counts. The gene calls are TRBV5-4 and TRBJ2-3; 7 bases fit TRBD2. Germline lookup yields CDR1 SGHNT and CDR2 YYREEE (reference sequence). There are 14 residues in the CDR3. V was clipped by 6 bases and J by 4 bases; unmatched bases: 8. The CDR3 loop is CASTMGGGADTQYF. The DNA for the CDR3 is TGTGCCAGCACCATGGGCGGGGGAGCAGATACGCAGTATTTT.

This clonotype was recorded at least ten times. The rearrangement joins TRBV20-1 to TRBJ2-1; possibly TRBD1 for D (5 bases). Per germline, CDR1 DFQATT and CDR2 SNEGSKA (reference sequence). The CDR3 has 14 residues. Trimming shortened V by 5 bases and J by 6 bases, and 17 bases separated the two germline ends. The CDR3 region is CSASTDSSLNEQFF. The CDR3 nucleotides read TGCAGTGCTTCTACCGACAGTTCCCTCAATGAGCAGTTCTTC.

The rearrangement links TRBV7-2 to TRBJ2-5; 9 bases map to TRBD2. V was pared by 6 bases and J by 4 bases, with 9 bases of the junction left unmatched. Per germline, CDR1 SGHTA and CDR2 FQGNSA. The CDR3 is 15 amino acids. The CDR3 here is CASRTQAGGGETQYF. In DNA form, the CDR3 reads TGTGCCAGCAGAACCCAAGCGGGAGGAGGAGAGACCCAGTACTTC.

This chain links TRBV19 with TRBJ2-5; 9 bases fit TRBD1. V was pared by 8 bases and J by 2 bases, with 3 bases of the junction left unmatched. CDR1 and CDR2 (germline): LNHDA, SQIVND (reference sequence). The CDR3 has 13 residues. CDR3 sequence (DNA): TGTGCCAGTGGACAGGGGAGGCAAGAGACCCAGTACTTC. Its protein product is CASGQGRQETQYF.

This clonotype was found a few times. The chain links TRBV6-1 to TRBJ1-1, with D hard to call. The CDR3 runs 15 residues. The V gene lost 6 bases and the J gene lost 3 bases, with 17 bases spanning the gap. The V gene's germline CDR1 is MNHNS and CDR2 SASEGT. The DNA of the CDR3 is TGTGCCAGCAGCCCAGGACGAGGAGGTCACACTGAAGCTTTCTTT. Translating it yields CASSPGRGGHTEAFF.

The CDR3 reads CSAPDNSYEQYF. The DNA for the CDR3 is TGCAGTGCCCCGGACAACTCCTACGAGCAGTACTTC. This rearrangement joins TRBV20-1 to TRBJ2-7, with a tentative D call TRBD1 (5 bases). The germline CDR1 and CDR2 sequences are DFQATT and SNEGSKA (reference sequence). V was shortened by 6 bases and J by 0 bases, with 9 bases between the two germline ends. The length of the CDR3 is 12 residues.

There are many counts of this clonotype. The J gene is TRBJ2-7, the V gene TRBV10-3; no clear D gene. V lost 0 bases and J 3 bases, leaving 21 bases between the germline ends. CDR3 length equals 18 residues. The germline gives CDR1 ENHRY, CDR2 SYGVKD. The CDR3 bases are TGTGCCATCAGTGAGTCAAAGATTGGACCTCCTACGGGCTACGAGCAGTACTTC. It specifies CAISESKIGPPTGYEQYF.

Many counts were recorded for this clonotype. The rearrangement uses TRBV6-1 and TRBJ2-7, with D possibly TRBD1 on 5 matching bases. Germline lookup yields CDR1 MNHNS and CDR2 SASEGT. Trimming took off 5 bases at V and 2 bases at J, with 13 bases between the two ends. The CDR3 extends over 14 amino acids. CDR3 amino acids: CASSYSQTAYEQYF. The CDR3, as DNA: TGTGCCAGCAGTTACTCCCAGACAGCCTACGAGCAGTACTTC.

V is TRBV28 and J is TRBJ2-7; 7 nucleotides line up with TRBD1. Germline CDR1 is MDHEN and CDR2 is SYDVKM. With 3 bases clipped from V and 4 bases from J, the junction kept 6 bases outside the gene matches. CDR3 length: 14 amino acids. The CDR3 is CASSFPGTVYEQYF. CDR3 nucleotide sequence: TGTGCCAGCAGTTTCCCCGGGACAGTTTACGAGCAGTACTTC.

The table lists this clonotype with many counts. The genes are TRBV7-8 and TRBJ1-6; 7 nucleotides agree with TRBD1. J gave up 7 bases and V 5 bases, and 11 bases lay outside the gene matches. The length of the CDR3 is 16 residues. Germline lookup yields CDR1 SGHVS and CDR2 FQNEAQ. In nucleotides, the CDR3 is TGTGCCAGCAGCCCCAGCTTACAGGGGTACAATTCACCCCTCCACTTT. This gives the protein CASSPSLQGYNSPLHF.

This sequence joins TRBV30 and TRBJ2-7; the match to TRBD2 covers 7 bases. Per the germline V gene, CDR1 is GTSNPN and CDR2 is SVGIG (reference sequence). V dropped 0 bases and J dropped 2; count of bases not matched to a gene: 4. The CDR3 sequence is 14 residues long. CDR3 sequence (DNA): TGTGCCTGGAGTGTTGCTAGCGGAACCTACGAGCAGTACTTC. It translates to CAWSVASGTYEQYF.

This clonotype has ten or more counts. This chain links TRBV7-9 with TRBJ1-2, with D perhaps matching TRBD1 (5 bases). Trimming removed 0 bases at V and 7 bases at J, with 15 bases between. The length of the CDR3 is 15 residues. The V gene's germline CDR1 is SEHNR and CDR2 FQNEAQ (reference sequence). The CDR3, as DNA: TGTGCCAGCAGCTTAGCGCTAGCAGGGAAGGCTGGCTACACCTTC. Translated: CASSLALAGKAGYTF.

This clonotype has only a few counts. V usage is TRBV5-6 and J usage is TRBJ2-2; D is ambiguous. Germline V CDR1 and CDR2: SGHDT, YYEEEE. V was pared by 0 bases and J by 3 bases, with 12 bases between. The CDR3 spans 16 residues. CDR3 sequence reads: CASSLGAAKDTGELFF. The CDR3 nucleotides are TGTGCCAGCAGCTTGGGGGCTGCCAAGGACACCGGGGAGCTGTTTTTT.